This TCR beta chain was sequenced during a study of blood T cell repertoires in COVID-19. Study information: Samples came from the United States, Italy and Spain, spanning acute and convalescent COVID-19.

Germline assignment: CDR1 ENHRY and CDR2 SYGVKD. V lost 6 bases to trimming and J lost 8 bases, with 10 bases between them. The CDR3 has 12 residues. TCRdb's table, derived via immunoSEQ multiplex PCR, lists solely in-frame clones and lacks some. The repertoire holds a few hundred thousand clones, approximately 90% seen once, with about 9.4% in the top ten. Sequencing was carried out using PBMCs or T cells enriched from blood (not recorded which). This TCR came from a woman younger than 35 who had recovered from COVID-19. The chain recombines TRBV10-3 with TRBJ1-4, with D possibly being TRBD1 (6 bases). The DNA of the CDR3 is TGTGCCATCAGCCGGGACAACGAAAAACTGTTTTTT. Amino acid sequence: CAISRDNEKLFF.